The entry below describes one T cell receptor (beta chain). V was shortened by 3 bases and J by 0 bases, with 14 bases between the two germline ends. This CDR3 is built from 16 residues. Per the germline V gene, CDR1 is KGHSH and CDR2 is LQKENI. The data were taken from a study of cytomegalovirus exposure and HLA in healthy donors. Amplification used 60 Vbeta primers and 13 Jbeta primers. Produced via immunoSEQ multiplex PCR; TCRdb's table is partial and in-frame only. The sample consists of some 45,000 clones, about 78% of them appearing once. Specimen: PBMCs. The clonotype originates from a woman under 40 in good health and CMV-seronegative. V gene TRBV18 combines with J gene TRBJ1-2; unclear D gene. The CDR3 bases are TGTGCCAGCTCACCCGGCCAATTGCGGGCTAACTATGGCTACACCTTC. Translating it yields CASSPGQLRANYGYTF.